The next 8 T cell receptor beta chains were all read from a single sample in a study of CXCR3-negative and CXCR3-positive naive CD8 T cells (dated by TCRdb to about 2019). Broad study findings and their caveats: TRB CDR3s from CXCR3-positive naive cells showed higher hydrophobicity (lower Kidera factor 4), lower energy, and higher strength and volume indices than CXCR3-negative naive cells.

The reads were generated on a NextSeq 550. The Human TCR Profiling Kit (MiLaboratory) was used to prepare UMI-labeled 5' RACE TRB cDNA libraries. The reads, reprocessed by TCRdb, yield one row per CDR3 protein sequence and no DNA. The sample's clone listing holds 120,000 or so distinct CDR3 sequences. The leading ten clones occupy around 0.54% of the sample. Their antigens are not known. The sample comprised naive CXCR3+ CD8+ T cells from blood. The sample's cell subset or site, from its label and the paper: CD45RO-CCR7+CD27+CD95- naive CD8+ T cells expressing CXCR3 (TNR3+). The receptors here all came from a human donor in good health. Some clones in this sample may be carry-over from other donors' samples.

The CDR3 is CASSEGQGDSDTQYF. The rearrangement links TRBV5-4 to TRBJ2-3; TCRdb picks TRBD1, but there is no DNA to check that call. Germline assignment: CDR1 SGHNT and CDR2 YYREEE (reference sequence). CDR3 length: 15 residues.

The chain employs TRBV19 and TRBJ2-5; TCRdb's assignment of TRBD1 cannot be checked, as there is no DNA. The CDR3 runs to 16 residues. Germline assignment: CDR1 LNHDA and CDR2 SQIVND (reference sequence). CDR3 in amino acids: CASSDETDTYQETQYF.

V usage is TRBV7-9 and J usage is TRBJ1-2; there is no DNA to check the TCRdb D call of TRBD1. This CDR3 comprises 12 residues. Germline values: CDR1 SEHNR, CDR2 FQNEAQ (reference sequence). This chain's CDR3 is CASRAGIYGYTF. Combining the CDR3 with reference TRBV7-9 and TRBJ1-2 gives the whole variable domain DTGVSQNPRHKITKRGQNVTFRCDPISEHNRLYWYRQTLGQGPEFLTYFQNEAQLEKSRLLSDRFSAERPKGSFSTLEIQRTEQGDSAMYLCASRAGIYGYTFGSGTRLTVV.

V gene TRBV5-1 combines with J gene TRBJ2-5; TCRdb indicates TRBD1, and absent DNA this call remains unverified. The germline CDR1 and CDR2 sequences are SGHRS and YFSETQ. CDR3 size: 15 residues. The CDR3 region is CASSFGDRTQETQYF.

The V gene is TRBV6-2 or TRBV6-3, the J gene TRBJ2-7; absent DNA, TCRdb's TRBD1 call cannot be checked. The CDR3 covers 16 residues. Germline V gene lookup returns CDR1 MNHEY and CDR2 SVGEGT. CDR3 amino acids: CASSKTRTLPTYEQYF.

The CDR3: CASSFPGESTWEQYF. V usage is TRBV27 and J usage is TRBJ2-7; checking the TCRdb D call of TRBD1 is not possible without DNA. Germline assignment: CDR1 MNHEY and CDR2 SMNVEV (reference sequence). This CDR3 comprises 15 residues.

V is TRBV19 and J is TRBJ1-1; TCRdb selects TRBD1, and the lack of DNA leaves this call unchecked. CDR1 LNHDA and CDR2 SQIVND come from the germline V gene (reference sequence). The CDR3 has 14 residues. CDR3 loop: CASSISGPNTEAFF.

The chain is built from TRBV29-1 and TRBJ2-7; checking the TCRdb D call of TRBD2 is not possible without DNA. Germline lookup yields CDR1 SQVTM and CDR2 ANQGSEA. This CDR3 region has 13 residues. CDR3: CSVLLAGDYEQYF.